This T cell receptor beta chain was observed in a study of blood T cell repertoires in COVID-19. Assay: immunoSEQ multiplex PCR; the TCRdb copy retains only in-frame clones and omits some. The sample lists 65,000 to 85,000 clones, about nine tenths occurring once. The V and J ends lost 0 bases and 3 bases, in that order; junction bases with no gene match: 12. CDR3 length: 18 residues. CDR1 and CDR2 from the germline V gene are MNHEY and SVGEGT. This rearrangement joins TRBV6-2 or TRBV6-3 to TRBJ2-5; 8 positions agree with TRBD2. The receptor comes from a woman younger than 35 with acute or convalescent COVID-19. Sequences were obtained from peripheral blood. CDR3 sequence: CASSYSMLDRLAKETQYF. CDR3 nucleotides: TGTGCCAGCAGTTACTCGATGCTAGACAGACTAGCGAAAGAGACCCAGTACTTC.